This TCR beta chain derives from a study of blood T cell repertoires in COVID-19. Study in general: Acute-phase and convalescent COVID-19 samples originated in the United States, Italy and Spain. Sources were T cells, B-cell-depleted T cells, or PBMCs; the material itself was cDNA or gDNA.

The authors' processing: Estimation of nucleated cell counts was performed using reference gene primer amplification. The table came from immunoSEQ multiplex PCR; TCRdb's copy has only in-frame clones and leaves some out. V and J calls plus clone size are reproduced from that table; the DNA served to infer D and trimming. The sample comprises 100,000 to 150,000 clones, roughly 79% of which are singletons, and roughly 25% rests with the top ten. This clone was seen a single time. The CDR3 is 15 residues long. CDR1 is SGHDT, CDR2 YYEEEE, per germline. With 0 bases clipped from V and 7 bases from J, the junction kept 7 bases outside the gene matches.

The gene calls are TRBV5-6 and TRBJ1-2, with 9 bases aligning to TRBD1. This TCR derives from a human donor in a cohort sampled during active COVID-19. Sequencing was carried out using peripheral blood. This chain's CDR3 is CASSLVGQGTIGYTF. DNA of the CDR3: TGTGCCAGCAGCTTGGTGGGACAGGGCACAATTGGCTACACCTTC.